The clone carrying this TCR beta chain was detected many times. Its antigen remains unknown. Time point specified: persistent/refractory GD, antithyroid drugs over 5 years with positive TRAb. The TCR library was made from RNA extracted from PBMCs. Germline V lookup: CDR1 SGHAT, CDR2 FQNNGV. V dropped 3 bases and J dropped 6 bases, with 8 bases sitting between them. The CDR3 runs to 13 residues. These data are taken from a study of regulatory T cells in long-lasting Graves disease. Study-wide results and limits: Persistent disease exhibited a predilection for TRBV28, TRBJ1-2 and TRBJ2-5. Accuracy may have been reduced by the small sample size. The number of shared public clonotypes was higher in persistent patients (under 3,000) than new patients (966). Researchers reported studying only peripheral blood, not thyroid tissue.

Construction of the TCR beta libraries employed iRepertoire HTBI primers in conjunction with Arm-PCR of CDR3 regions. TCRdb itself ran the multiplex PCR reads through MiXCR, one entry per CDR3 protein. Counted here are around 400,000 distinct CDR3 sequences, about 23% occurring once; the ten biggest clones make up around 30%. This chain uses TRBV11-2 with TRBJ1-4, with D uncertain. This clonotype was sampled from a woman in her 40s with Graves disease. The sample was peripheral blood mononuclear cells (PBMCs), taken when the disease was refractory, from a patient treated with antithyroid drugs. Here the CDR3 reads CASSFGQYEKLFF. CDR3 bases: TGTGCCAGCAGCTTTGGGCAGTATGAAAAACTGTTTTTT.